This record looks at one TCR beta chain sequence and its context. No antigen is known for it. Deep-level assay runs were performed. Some clones are missing from TCRdb's copy, which holds only in-frame ones; the method was immunoSEQ multiplex PCR. Among about 1 million clones listed, approximately 76% were seen once. The CDR3 contains 16 residues. V dropped 1 base and J dropped 12; count of bases not matched to a gene: 12. The germline V gene has CDR1 SGHAT and CDR2 FQNNGV. This record belongs to a study of shared clonotypes between healthy human individuals. At the level of the study: Serving as donors were a couple of women and a few men, whose ages spanned 18 to 49.

Study-wide findings and caveats: Naive subsets generally exceeded memory subsets in estimated richness.

A split of CD4+ cells into CD45RA+ naive and CD45RA-negative memory subsets was performed. The sequence derives from a young man in good health. The sequenced sample was memory CD4+ T cells sorted from blood. Described subset: CD45RA-negative fraction. The chain carries TRBV11-2 and TRBJ2-1; 10 nucleotides match TRBD2. CDR3 DNA: TGTGCCAGCAGCTTAGGGTTGGCTAGCGGGAGATCTGGGCAGTTCTTC. Translated: CASSLGLASGRSGQFF.